A selection of T cell receptor beta chains follows, all from one sample in a study of monozygotic twins with cystic fibrosis. Produced via immunoSEQ multiplex PCR; TCRdb's table is partial and in-frame only. The sample holds about 22,000 clones; around 97% are singletons and the top ten take roughly 0.15%. The material sequenced was blood. The source of these receptors is a girl aged 5 to 17 with cystic fibrosis. Each CDR3 is given with its conserved first and last residue. The D gene is left open where the match is weak. Clone size is given for some rows only: seen once, a few or many times, or a class if the clone is expanded.

>TRBD1|-|TRBV19|TRBJ2-5
CASSMGDRVAETQYF
TGTGCCAGTAGTATGGGAGACAGGGTGGCGGAGACCCAGTACTTC
>-|-|TRBV30|TRBJ2-3
CAWSVDFRDTQYF
TGTGCCTGGAGTGTAGATTTCCGAGATACGCAGTATTTT
>TRBD1|-|TRBV18|TRBJ1-2
CASSPTIETGADGYTF
TGTGCCAGCTCACCAACTATCGAAACAGGGGCGGATGGCTACACCTTC
>-|-|TRBV14|TRBJ1-4
CASSQGLGEKLFF
TGTGCCAGCAGCCAGGGGTTAGGAGAAAAACTGTTTTTT
>TRBD1|-|TRBV10-3|TRBJ2-3
CAISEETQGARDTQYF
TGTGCCATCAGTGAGGAGACACAGGGGGCTAGAGATACGCAGTATTTT
>-|-|TRBV2|TRBJ1-1
CASAVGQNTEAFF
TGTGCCAGCGCAGTGGGTCAGAACACTGAAGCTTTCTTT
>TRBD1|-|TRBV6-6|TRBJ1-2
CASNHGTALTRGYTF
TGTGCCAGCAACCATGGGACAGCCCTGACTCGGGGCTACACCTTC
>-|-|TRBV4-3|TRBJ1-1
CASSHALGRSSEAFF
TGCGCCAGCAGCCACGCTCTCGGGAGGTCGTCTGAAGCTTTCTTT
>-|-|TRBV5-1|TRBJ2-5
CASSFDIAMRRRKTQYF
TGCGCCAGCAGCTTTGACATAGCCATGAGGAGGAGAAAGACCCAGTACTTC
>-|-|TRBV18|TRBJ1-2
CASSPSVNTGDYGYTF
TGTGCCAGCTCCCCTTCGGTCAATACCGGGGACTATGGCTACACCTTC
>TRBD2|once|TRBV6-5|TRBJ2-3
CASGKTGLSTDTQYF
TGTGCCAGCGGAAAGACGGGACTAAGCACAGATACGCAGTATTTT
>-|-|TRBV5-4|TRBJ1-3
CASSSYRDSGNTIYF
TGTGCCAGCAGCTCCTACAGGGACTCTGGAAACACCATATATTTT
>TRBD2|once|TRBV7-2|TRBJ2-5
CASSYQAGEGQYF
TGTGCCAGCAGCTACCAAGCGGGAGAAGGCCAGTACTTC
>-|-|TRBV7-2|TRBJ2-3
CASATEPLTPRTDTQYF
TGTGCCAGCGCAACAGAGCCCCTAACCCCTCGGACAGATACGCAGTATTTT
>TRBD1|-|TRBV12-5|TRBJ2-3
CASGLGQGGTDTQYF
TGTGCTAGTGGTCTAGGACAGGGAGGAACAGATACGCAGTATTTT
>-|once|TRBV5-5|TRBJ2-7
CAAPEVTYEQYF
TGTGCCGCACCAGAGGTGACCTACGAGCAGTACTTC
>-|-|TRBV7-2|TRBJ1-2
CASSLVGYGYTF
TGTGCCAGCAGCTTAGTGGGCTATGGCTACACCTTC
>TRBD1|-|TRBV30|TRBJ1-1
CAWRGTGLLRNTEAFF
TGTGCCTGGAGAGGGACAGGGCTTCTCCGGAACACTGAAGCTTTCTTT
>-|-|TRBV29-1|TRBJ1-2
CSVEDFVGRENYGYTF
TGCAGCGTTGAAGATTTTGTGGGCAGAGAGAACTATGGCTACACCTTC
>TRBD2|once|TRBV18|TRBJ2-5
CASTHPGRAGGPETQYF
TGTGCCAGCACCCATCCAGGTAGAGCGGGAGGGCCGGAGACCCAGTACTTC
>TRBD1|-|TRBV5-1|TRBJ2-7
CASSLDRVEQYF
TGCGCCAGCAGCCTCGACAGGGTGGAGCAGTACTTC
>-|-|TRBV30|TRBJ1-2
CAWRGTGGTYGYTF
TGTGCCTGGAGGGGTACAGGTGGTACTTATGGCTACACCTTC
>-|-|TRBV9|TRBJ1-2
CASSPRGGTVYGYTF
TGTGCCAGCAGCCCAAGGGGAGGGACTGTCTATGGCTACACCTTC
>-|-|TRBV21-1|TRBJ2-7
CASSNVGTDSYEQYF
TGTGCCAGCAGCAATGTGGGGACAGATTCCTACGAGCAGTACTTC
>-|-|TRBV7-2|TRBJ2-3
CASSFRRAERDTQYF
TGTGCCAGCAGCTTCCGGAGGGCCGAGCGGGATACGCAGTATTTT
>TRBD2|-|TRBV6-6|TRBJ2-3
CASSYPLAGYTQYF
TGTGCCAGCAGTTACCCCCTAGCGGGTTATACGCAGTATTTT
>-|-|TRBV19|TRBJ1-2
CASSIYGRERVGYTF
TGTGCCAGTAGTATTTATGGCAGGGAGAGGGTTGGCTACACCTTC
>TRBD2|-|TRBV2|TRBJ2-2
CASSAPGLDTGELFF
TGTGCCAGCAGTGCTCCGGGACTAGACACCGGGGAGCTGTTTTTT
>-|-|TRBV7-9|TRBJ2-3
CASSRGDTQYF
TGTGCCAGCAGCCGGGGAGATACGCAGTATTTT
>TRBD2|-|TRBV7-3|TRBJ2-7
CASSLAGGSPYEQYF
TGTGCCAGCAGCCTAGCGGGAGGTTCCCCCTACGAGCAGTACTTC
>TRBD1|-|TRBV5-4|TRBJ2-1
CASSSPGQGDEQFF
TGTGCCAGCAGCTCACCGGGACAGGGGGATGAGCAGTTCTTC
>-|-|TRBV4-1|TRBJ2-7
CASSQVITGTGLHEQYF
TGCGCCAGCAGCCAAGTAATAACCGGGACGGGCCTTCACGAGCAGTACTTC
>-|-|TRBV6-6|TRBJ1-2
CASSREHYGYTF
TGTGCCAGCAGCAGGGAACACTATGGCTACACCTTC
>-|-|TRBV29-1|TRBJ1-1
CSVGQGVAEAFF
TGCAGCGTTGGGCAGGGAGTCGCTGAAGCTTTCTTT
>-|-|TRBV30|TRBJ2-2
CAWSVWGISIGELFF
TGTGCCTGGAGTGTGTGGGGGATTAGTATCGGGGAGCTGTTTTTT
>-|-|TRBV30|TRBJ2-5
CAWIPSQETQYF
TGTGCCTGGATCCCCTCCCAAGAGACCCAGTACTTC